This T cell receptor beta chain is drawn from a study of blood T cells in healthy people across ages. In its sample, this clonotype was seen a few times. Its antigen remains unknown. Alongside a J-beta primer mix, a sample-barcoded 5' primer served in a second PCR lasting about 7 to 12 cycles. Each of the samples gave a minimum of 3 million paired-end reads that contained CDR3. Via MiXCR, TCRdb re-called the 5' RACE reads, giving one row per CDR3 protein. Of over 1,200,000 distinct CDR3 sequences in the sample, 55% to 75% were seen once. Per the germline V gene, CDR1 is MGHRA and CDR2 is YSYEKL. CDR3 length: 19 amino acids. The V and J ends lost 0 bases and 2 bases respectively, with 20 bases between them. Study-wide findings and caveats: Naive T cell percentage and TCR beta diversity correlated strongly.

The V gene is TRBV4-1, the J gene TRBJ2-1, with D perhaps assigned TRBD1 or TRBD2 (5 bases each). Sequencing was carried out using blood. The source is a man younger than 35 in good health. The CDR3 region is CASSQEGQWGKGAYNEQFF. Written as DNA, the CDR3 is TGCGCCAGCAGCCAAGAGGGGCAGTGGGGGAAAGGGGCCTACAATGAGCAGTTCTTC.